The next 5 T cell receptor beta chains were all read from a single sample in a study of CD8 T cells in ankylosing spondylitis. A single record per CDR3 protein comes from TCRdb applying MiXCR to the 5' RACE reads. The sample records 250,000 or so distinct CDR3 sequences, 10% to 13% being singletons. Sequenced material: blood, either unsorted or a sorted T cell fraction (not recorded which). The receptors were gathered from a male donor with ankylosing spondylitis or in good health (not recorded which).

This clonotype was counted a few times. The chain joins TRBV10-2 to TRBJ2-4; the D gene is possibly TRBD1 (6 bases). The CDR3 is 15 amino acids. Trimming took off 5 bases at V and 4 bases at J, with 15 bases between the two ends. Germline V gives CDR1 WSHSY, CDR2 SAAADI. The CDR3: CASSLPGQLKNIQYF. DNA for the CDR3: TGCGCCAGCAGTCTACCGGGACAACTAAAAAACATTCAGTACTTC.

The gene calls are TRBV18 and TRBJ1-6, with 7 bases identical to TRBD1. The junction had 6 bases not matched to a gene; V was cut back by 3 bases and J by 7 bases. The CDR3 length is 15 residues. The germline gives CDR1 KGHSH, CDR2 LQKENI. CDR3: CASSPGQLGNSPLHF. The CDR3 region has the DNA TGTGCCAGCTCACCGGGACAGCTAGGAAATTCACCCCTCCACTTT.

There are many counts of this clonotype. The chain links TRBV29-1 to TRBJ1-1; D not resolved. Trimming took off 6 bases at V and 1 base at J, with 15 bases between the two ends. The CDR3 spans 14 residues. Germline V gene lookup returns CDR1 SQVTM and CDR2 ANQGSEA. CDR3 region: CSVPRRAANTEAFF. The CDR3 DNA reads TGCAGCGTCCCACGGCGGGCGGCGAACACTGAAGCTTTCTTT.

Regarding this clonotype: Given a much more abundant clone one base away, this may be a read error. The CDR3 region has the DNA TGTGCCAGCCACGGAAGGTCCTACGGGCAGTACTTC. Protein: CASHGRSYGQYF. This rearrangement joins TRBV7-9 to TRBJ2-7; D remains ambiguous. This CDR3 region has 12 residues. Germline lookup yields CDR1 SEHNR and CDR2 FQNEAQ (reference sequence).

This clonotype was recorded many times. The CDR3 DNA reads TGCAGTGCTAGACCTCCGGGAGCCACCACCTACGAGCAGTACTTC. Amino acids: CSARPPGATTYEQYF. The rearrangement joins TRBV20-1 to TRBJ2-7; perhaps TRBD2 as D (6 bases). From germline, CDR1 is DFQATT and CDR2 SNEGSKA (reference sequence). V dropped 2 bases and J dropped 2 bases, with 16 bases sitting between them. The CDR3 is 15 residues long.